This TCR beta chain was sequenced during a study of T cells in Graves' hyperthyroidism and ophthalmopathy. Findings of the study overall: Among thyroid clonotypes expanded above 0.001, most also appeared in blood.

Trimming at V came to 0 bases and at J to 4 bases, leaving 9 bases not matched to a gene. The CDR3 is made up of 18 amino acids. Germline V CDR1 and CDR2: LNHNV, YYDKDF (reference sequence). TCR beta CDR3 region amplification was performed from RNA transcripts. A first-round RT-PCR of the TCR CDR3 used the HTBI primer set. TCRdb reprocessed the multiplex PCR reads via MiXCR and lists one record per CDR3 protein. This sample yields 540,000 or so distinct CDR3 sequences, of which roughly 50% are seen a single time; around 17% belongs to the top ten. A note on this clonotype: No antigen is known for it.

Material for sequencing was peripheral blood or thyroid tissue (not recorded which). The receptor's source is an adult woman with Graves' disease, either hyperthyroidism or ophthalmopathy (not recorded which). J is TRBJ2-5 and V is TRBV15, with 12 nucleotides matching TRBD2. The CDR3 DNA sequence: TGTGCCACCAGCAGAGATAGCAGCCGGGGACTAGCGGGAGAGACCCAGTACTTC. Translated: CATSRDSSRGLAGETQYF.